This T cell receptor (beta chain) was retrieved from a study of radiotherapy plus CTLA-4 blockade in lung cancer. Chemo-refractory metastatic non-small-cell lung cancer patients received focal radiation with ipilimumab CTLA-4 blockade. As for this clone: Its antigen is unidentified.

Whole-study results and caveats: With interferon-beta, early dynamics of blood T cell clones were reported to best predict response. An expansion of tumor-derived TCR clones occurred in blood after radiotherapy plus ipilimumab.

Assay used: immunoSEQ multiplex PCR; TCRdb lists only in-frame clones, some missing. The sample holds 65,000 to 100,000 clones, roughly four fifths seen once. This receptor was identified in a human donor with non-small cell lung cancer who had stable disease on radiotherapy plus ipilimumab. The sample in question was peripheral blood, obtained from a patient treated with radiotherapy plus ipilimumab.

The DNA for the CDR3 is TGTGCCTGGGGTGGCGGGGGGTCGAGCTACGAGCAGTACTTC. This encodes CAWGGGGSSYEQYF. The V and J genes are TRBV30 and TRBJ2-7, with 8 bases identical to TRBD2. The V segment lost 5 bases and the J segment 3 bases; nucleotides outside the gene matches: 9. Germline loops: CDR1 GTSNPN, CDR2 SVGIG (reference sequence). The CDR3 has 14 amino acids.